Each of the 32 T cell receptor beta chains below was sequenced from the same sample in a study of cytomegalovirus exposure and HLA in healthy donors. The data were produced by immunoSEQ multiplex PCR, yet TCRdb's version contains in-frame clones alone and is incomplete. This table has around 250,000 clones, roughly 90% appearing once. The source material was PBMCs. These receptors all stem from a woman aged 18-35 years in good health and CMV-seronegative.

This chain joins TRBV10-3 and TRBJ1-1, with 7 nucleotides matching TRBD1. The CDR3 runs 12 residues. From germline, CDR1 is ENHRY and CDR2 SYGVKD. Unmatched junction bases numbered 5, after V lost 7 bases and J lost 6 bases. CDR3 region: CAITDREAEAFF. The CDR3 DNA sequence: TGTGCCATCACCGACAGGGAGGCTGAAGCTTTCTTT.

In its sample, this clone was seen once. The J gene is TRBJ2-2, the V gene TRBV5-4, with unresolved D. The CDR3 covers 11 residues. Germline V gives CDR1 SGHNT, CDR2 YYREEE (reference sequence). Trimming removed 4 bases at V and 7 bases at J, with 5 bases between. CDR3 DNA: TGTGCCAGCAGCGGCGGCGGGGAGCTGTTTTTT. The encoded protein is CASSGGGELFF. Together with reference TRBV5-4 and TRBJ2-2, the CDR3 gives the full variable domain: ETGVTQSPTHLIKTRGQQVTLRCSSQSGHNTVSWYQQALGQGPQFIFQYYREEENGRGNFPPRFSGLQFPNYSSELNVNALELDDSALYLCASSGGGELFFGEGSRLTVL.

The chain has TRBV6-5 and TRBJ1-2, with a tentative D call TRBD1 (6 bases). CDR1 is MNHEY and CDR2 is SVGAGI in the germline V gene. The V end lost 5 bases, the J end lost 7 bases, and 14 bases lay between the germline ends. The CDR3 is 13 residues long. The CDR3 DNA is TGTGCCAGCAGTCGAAGGGGGGGCTCTGGCTACACCTTC. Protein sequence: CASSRRGGSGYTF.

This clone was observed a few times. The CDR3 region is CASSTGQFYEQYV. The CDR3, as DNA: TGCGCCAGTTCAACGGGACAGTTCTACGAGCAGTACGTC. V usage is TRBV10-2 and J usage is TRBJ2-7, with 7 bases identical to TRBD1. CDR1 is WSHSY and CDR2 is SAAADI in the germline V gene. Trimming took 9 bases from V and 3 from J; bases not matched to a gene: 8. CDR3 length: 13 residues.

The chain links TRBV5-1 to TRBJ2-1; 7 bases line up with TRBD2. The CDR3 contains 15 residues. V was pared by 4 bases and J by 2 bases, with 6 bases of the junction left unmatched. Germline CDR1 is SGHRS and CDR2 is YFSETQ. The CDR3 loop reads CASSPREATYNEQFF. In DNA, the CDR3 is TGCGCCAGCAGCCCCCGGGAGGCCACCTACAATGAGCAGTTCTTC.

The chain couples TRBV6-1 to TRBJ2-7; TRBD1 aligns across 10 bases. Germline lookup yields CDR1 MNHNS and CDR2 SASEGT. Trimming cost V 2 bases and J 4 bases; bases outside gene matches: 2. The CDR3 contains 14 residues. The CDR3 nucleotides are TGTGCCAGCAGTGAAAGACAGGGGGCATACGAGCAGTACGTC. Protein: CASSERQGAYEQYV.

The chain is built from TRBV28 and TRBJ2-1, with TRBD1 as a possible D gene (6 bases). The CDR3 runs to 16 residues. In germline, CDR1 is MDHEN, CDR2 SYDVKM. The V end was cut by 7 bases, the J end by 5 bases, with 21 bases between. In DNA, the CDR3 is TGTGCCAGCACATACCCTACAGGGATGAAAGACAATGAGCAGTTCTTC. Protein: CASTYPTGMKDNEQFF.

The J gene is TRBJ1-5, the V gene TRBV19, with 7 positions matching TRBD1. The CDR3 extends over 13 amino acids. The germline V gene has CDR1 LNHDA and CDR2 SQIVND (reference sequence). After removal of 3 bases from V and 7 bases from J, the junction contained 3 bases not matched to a gene. DNA of the CDR3: TGTGCCAGTAGTATCAGGGGGGTGCAGCCCCAGCATTTT. Translated, it gives CASSIRGVQPQHF.

The CDR3 is CASSRGTPDTQYF. The CDR3, as DNA: TGTGCCAGCAGCCGTGGGACTCCAGATACGCAGTATTTT. The chain uses TRBV7-3 and TRBJ2-3; weak D call: TRBD2 (6 bases). The ends were cut back, 5 bases at V and 4 bases at J, with 10 bases in the middle. The CDR3 covers 13 residues. Germline V CDR1 and CDR2: SGHTA, FQGTGA.

This clone was recorded at least ten times. The V gene is TRBV6-4, the J gene TRBJ1-6, with a tentative D call TRBD1 (5 bases). Trimming pared 3 bases from V and 5 bases from J, leaving 5 bases between. Germline CDR1 and CDR2: MRHNA and SNTAGT. This CDR3 spans 13 amino acids. The CDR3 coding sequence is TGTGCCAGCAGTGAGGACAATAATTCACCCCTCCACTTT. It encodes CASSEDNNSPLHF.

The genes are TRBV28 and TRBJ2-1; 7 nucleotides agree with TRBD2. Trimming cost V 5 bases and J 6 bases; bases outside gene matches: 4. The CDR3 sequence is 13 residues long. Germline-derived CDR1 and CDR2 are MDHEN and SYDVKM. In DNA, the CDR3 is TGTGCCAGCAGTCTCGGGACTATCAATGAGCAGTTCTTC. The encoded protein is CASSLGTINEQFF.

The CDR3: CASSTRPGGTEAFF. The CDR3 coding sequence is TGTGCCAGCAGCACTAGGCCGGGAGGCACTGAAGCTTTCTTT. The chain couples TRBV5-6 to TRBJ1-1; D gene uncertain. The CDR3 is made up of 14 amino acids. Trimming pared 4 bases from V and 4 bases from J, leaving 14 bases between. Germline loops: CDR1 SGHDT, CDR2 YYEEEE.

CDR3: CASSRLVWETQYF. The CDR3 DNA is TGTGCCAGCAGTCGACTAGTCTGGGAGACCCAGTACTTC. V usage is TRBV28 and J usage is TRBJ2-5, with D possibly matching TRBD2 (6 bases). CDR3 size: 13 residues. The V gene lost 5 bases and the J gene lost 5 bases, with 12 bases spanning the gap. Germline CDR1 is MDHEN and CDR2 is SYDVKM.

In its sample, this clone was seen once. The V gene is TRBV29-1, the J gene TRBJ1-1, with 9 nucleotides matching TRBD1. Per germline, CDR1 SQVTM and CDR2 ANQGSEA. The V and J ends lost 8 bases and 4 bases, in that order; junction bases with no gene match: 5. The CDR3 is 12 residues long. The CDR3 here is CSYGQGPTEAFF. CDR3 DNA sequence: TGCAGCTACGGACAGGGGCCCACTGAAGCTTTCTTT.

This chain connects TRBV10-2 to TRBJ2-7, with 9 bases identical to TRBD2. V lost 0 bases and J lost 2; bases outside the gene matches: 14. CDR1 and CDR2 (germline): WSHSY, SAAADI. The CDR3 has 19 residues. CDR3 region: CASSESNPRIAGDTYEQYV. The DNA of the CDR3 is TGCGCCAGCAGTGAGTCGAATCCTAGAATAGCGGGGGATACCTACGAGCAGTACGTC.

The count of this clone is one. The chain carries TRBV29-1 and TRBJ1-1, with 8 bases aligning to TRBD1. The CDR3 runs 13 residues. The germline gives CDR1 SQVTM, CDR2 ANQGSEA. V shed 5 bases, J shed 1 base, and the junction held 3 bases outside the gene matches. The CDR3 loop reads CSVRTGQNTEAFF. The CDR3 bases are TGCAGCGTTCGGACAGGGCAGAACACTGAAGCTTTCTTT.

The chain has TRBV5-4 and TRBJ2-1; D is ambiguous. Germline assignment: CDR1 SGHNT and CDR2 YYREEE (reference sequence). Trimming pared 4 bases from V and 5 bases from J, leaving 4 bases between. The CDR3 covers 11 residues. The CDR3 region has the DNA TGTGCCAGCAGCCGGGACAATGAGCAGTTCTTC. Protein: CASSRDNEQFF.

This clone was seen once. The chain employs TRBV15 and TRBJ1-5, with D maybe TRBD1 (6 bases). The CDR3 runs 17 residues. Between the trimmed V and J ends, which lost 2 bases and 0 bases, there was a span of 14 bases. Germline V gives CDR1 LNHNV, CDR2 YYDKDF (reference sequence). CDR3 loop: CATSRLTRTDSNQPQHF. The CDR3 bases are TGTGCCACCAGCAGATTAACCCGGACAGATAGCAATCAGCCCCAGCATTTT.

The V gene is TRBV2, the J gene TRBJ1-5, with D uncertain. CDR3 length: 15 amino acids. Germline V gene data show CDR1 as SNHLY and CDR2 as FYNNEI. V gave up 1 base and J gave up 2 bases, with 9 bases separating them. The CDR3 sequence: CASSEGAIGNQPQHF. The CDR3, as DNA: TGTGCCAGCAGTGAAGGGGCTATAGGCAATCAGCCCCAGCATTTT.

The sample holds a few counts of this clone. This chain links TRBV28 with TRBJ1-1; D is unclear. Germline CDR1 MDHEN, CDR2 SYDVKM. The V gene lost 5 bases and the J gene lost 3 bases, with 13 bases spanning the gap. The CDR3 contains 14 residues. CDR3 protein: CASSPRERDTEAFF. The CDR3 DNA follows: TGTGCCAGCAGTCCTCGGGAACGAGACACTGAAGCTTTCTTT.

This chain links TRBV7-6 with TRBJ2-2; maybe TRBD2 (6 bases). With 5 bases removed from V and 5 bases from J, the gap between germline ends came to 21 bases. This CDR3 is 17 amino acids long. Germline CDR1 is SGHVS and CDR2 is FNYEAQ. In DNA form, the CDR3 reads TGTGCCAGCAGCCCTTTGTGGGGGGACTGGGGGACCGGGGAGCTGTTTTTT. Amino acids: CASSPLWGDWGTGELFF.

This clone was observed once. This rearrangement joins TRBV7-9 to TRBJ2-3, with TRBD2 matching 12 bases. Germline CDR1 SEHNR, CDR2 FQNEAQ (reference sequence). With V trimmed by 5 bases and J by 2 bases, 5 bases remained unmatched. The CDR3 runs to 16 residues. Here the CDR3 DNA reads TGTGCCAGCAGCCGCGGACTAGCGGGGACCACAGATACGCAGTATTTT. Protein product: CASSRGLAGTTDTQYF.

The genes are TRBV7-6 and TRBJ1-4; the D gene is possibly TRBD1 (6 bases). CDR1 and CDR2 (germline): SGHVS, FNYEAQ. The length of the CDR3 is 14 residues. Trimming took 7 bases from V and 8 from J, leaving 17 bases between them. This CDR3 is CASTERGSGEKLFF. For the CDR3, the DNA is TGTGCCAGCACCGAAAGGGGGTCAGGCGAAAAACTGTTTTTT.

V and J are TRBV5-4 and TRBJ2-5, with 8 nucleotides matching TRBD1. The length of the CDR3 is 14 residues. Germline V CDR1 and CDR2: SGHNT, YYREEE (reference sequence). With 5 bases clipped from V and 8 bases from J, the junction kept 11 bases outside the gene matches. For the CDR3, the DNA is TGTGCCAGCAGACTTGGACAGGGACTTGAAACCCAGTACTTC. Its translation is CASRLGQGLETQYF.

The chain uses TRBV11-2 and TRBJ2-7, with a tentative D call TRBD1 (6 bases). Germline loops: CDR1 SGHAT, CDR2 FQNNGV. The CDR3 loop spans 14 amino acids. V was clipped by 5 bases and J by 2 bases, with 13 bases between them. CDR3 bases: TGTGCCAGCAGCCGCCGGGACAACCCCTACGAGCAGTACTTC. This sequence encodes CASSRRDNPYEQYF.

The chain couples TRBV9 to TRBJ2-1, with TRBD2 identical over 7 bases. The V gene end was trimmed by 0 bases and the J gene end by 10 bases; junction bases not matched to a gene: 1. Per germline, CDR1 SGDLS and CDR2 YYNGEE. The CDR3 loop spans 12 amino acids. DNA for the CDR3: TGTGCCAGCAGCGTAGTCGGGGGGGAGCAGTTCTTC. It is translated as CASSVVGGEQFF. The full variable domain, rest sourced from reference TRBV9 and TRBJ2-1, is DSGVTQTPKHLITATGQRVTLRCSPRSGDLSVYWYQQSLDQGLQFLIQYYNGEERAKGNILERFSAQQFPDLHSELNLSSLELGDSALYFCASSVVGGEQFFGPGTRLTVL.

This clone appeared once. This chain links TRBV29-1 with TRBJ1-3; no clear D gene. Germline CDR1 is SQVTM and CDR2 is ANQGSEA. The CDR3 totals 12 residues. Trimming removed 4 bases at V and 3 bases at J, with 7 bases between. The CDR3 here is CSVAELGNTIYF. The CDR3, as DNA: TGCAGCGTTGCTGAGCTTGGAAACACCATATATTTT.

The chain carries TRBV5-1 and TRBJ2-1, with 11 positions matching TRBD2. The CDR3 has 15 amino acids. V shed 4 bases and J 5 bases; nucleotides not matched to a gene: 5. CDR1 SGHRS and CDR2 YFSETQ come from the germline V gene. The CDR3 sequence is CASSLMTSGNNEQFF. CDR3 bases: TGCGCCAGCAGCCTTATGACTAGCGGGAACAATGAGCAGTTCTTC.

The CDR3 here is CASSFEGDEQYF. The CDR3 nucleotides read TGTGCCAGCAGCTTCGAGGGAGACGAGCAGTACTTC. The chain uses TRBV7-8 and TRBJ2-7; tentatively, D is TRBD2 (5 bases). CDR3 length: 12 residues. Trimming removed 3 bases from V and 5 bases from J, with 8 bases in between. Per germline, CDR1 SGHVS and CDR2 FQNEAQ.

The chain links TRBV29-1 to TRBJ1-1; TRBD1 might be the D (6 bases). With 4 bases removed from V and 5 bases from J, the gap between germline ends came to 14 bases. The germline gives CDR1 SQVTM, CDR2 ANQGSEA. The CDR3 is 13 amino acids. CDR3 region: CSVGGGERTEAFF. Written as DNA, the CDR3 is TGCAGCGTTGGTGGGGGCGAGAGAACTGAAGCTTTCTTT.

This sequence joins TRBV10-3 and TRBJ1-5; D is possibly TRBD1 (5 bases). Germline lookup yields CDR1 ENHRY and CDR2 SYGVKD. V shed 4 bases and J shed 3 bases, with 10 bases lying between them. This CDR3 comprises 14 residues. The CDR3: CAISVGAANQPQHF. In DNA, the CDR3 is TGTGCCATCAGTGTAGGGGCGGCCAATCAGCCCCAGCATTTT.

The chain has TRBV14 and TRBJ2-5, with 8 nucleotides matching TRBD1. Germline CDR1 is SGHDN and CDR2 is FVKESK. Unmatched junction bases numbered 16, after V lost 4 bases and J lost 9 bases. The CDR3 covers 16 residues. The CDR3 is CASSPRQGKGQAAQYF. The CDR3 region has the DNA TGTGCCAGCAGCCCCCGACAGGGGAAGGGGCAGGCGGCCCAGTACTTC.